Listed below are T cell receptor beta chains from one sample, sequenced in a study of blood T cells in healthy people across ages. Via MiXCR, TCRdb re-called the 5' RACE reads, giving one row per CDR3 protein. The sample shows 950,000 to 1,200,000 distinct CDR3 sequences, more than 30% of them seen only once. Source material: blood. The receptors were gathered from a man younger than 35 in good health. Each CDR3 is given with its conserved first and last residue. Fields, in order: CDR3 DNA, CDR3 protein, clone size, D gene, V gene, J gene. A D gene is named only where the DNA matches it firmly. Expanded clones are given a class, and other clones once, few, many or no size at all.

DNA: TGTGCCAGCAGCAAATCGGACAGGGAGTACGAGCAGTACTTC
CDR3: CASSKSDREYEQYF
size: -
D: TRBD1
V: TRBV7-9
J: TRBJ2-7

DNA: TGTGCCAGCAGCTTAGTCCACGGCTACACCTTC
CDR3: CASSLVHGYTF
size: -
D: -
V: TRBV11-2
J: TRBJ1-2

DNA: TGCGCCAGCAGCCGGAGTACCGACTATGGCTACACCTTC
CDR3: CASSRSTDYGYTF
size: -
D: -
V: TRBV4-3
J: TRBJ1-2

DNA: TGCAGCGCCTGGACAGTGGGTTACAATGAGCAGTACTTC
CDR3: CSAWTVGYNEQYF
size: -
D: -
V: TRBV29-1
J: TRBJ2-7

DNA: TGCAGTGCTACCCGGGACTACTCCTACGAGCAGTACTTC
CDR3: CSATRDYSYEQYF
size: -
D: TRBD2
V: TRBV20-1
J: TRBJ2-7

DNA: TGTGCCAGCAGTGGGGAACGCGGGTCGTATAATTCACCCCTCCACTTT
CDR3: CASSGERGSYNSPLHF
size: few
D: -
V: TRBV6-1
J: TRBJ1-6

DNA: TGTGCCAGCAGTAGATATCAGGGCGACTATGGCTACACCTTC
CDR3: CASSRYQGDYGYTF
size: -
D: -
V: TRBV6-5
J: TRBJ1-2

DNA: TGTGCCAGCAGTTTGTACCCTACTGAAGCTTTCTTT
CDR3: CASSLYPTEAFF
size: few
D: -
V: TRBV28
J: TRBJ1-1

DNA: TGCAGCGTTGAAAGACAGAGAGAGACCCAGTACTTC
CDR3: CSVERQRETQYF
size: few
D: -
V: TRBV29-1
J: TRBJ2-5

DNA: TGTGCCAGCAGCTTGGAAAGTATGGGGCAGCCCCAGCATTTT
CDR3: CASSLESMGQPQHF
size: -
D: -
V: TRBV5-5
J: TRBJ1-5

DNA: TGCAGTGCTCGGACAGGGCTTAACTATGGCTACACCTTC
CDR3: CSARTGLNYGYTF
size: few
D: TRBD1
V: TRBV20-1
J: TRBJ1-2

DNA: TGTGCCAGCAGCCCTTGGGAGACCCAGTACTTC
CDR3: CASSPWETQYF
size: few
D: -
V: TRBV7-8
J: TRBJ2-5

DNA: TGCGCCAGCAGATCGAACCTGAATACCGATGAGCAGTTCTTC
CDR3: CASRSNLNTDEQFF
size: many
D: -
V: TRBV5-1
J: TRBJ2-1

DNA: TGTGCCAGCAGCTTAATAGGCCTAAATGAGCAGTTCTTC
CDR3: CASSLIGLNEQFF
size: few
D: -
V: TRBV7-2
J: TRBJ2-1

DNA: TGTGCCAGCAGCCAATCGGTGGGAGGTCAGCCCCAGCATTTT
CDR3: CASSQSVGGQPQHF
size: -
D: -
V: TRBV3-1
J: TRBJ1-5

DNA: TGCAGTGCTAGAAAAGCCGGTAAGGAGAGCTCCTACAATGAGCAGTACTTC
CDR3: CSARKAGKESSYNEQYF
size: -
D: -
V: TRBV20-1
J: TRBJ2-7

DNA: TGTGCCAGCAGACGGGGGGGCGGTGAGCAGTTCTTC
CDR3: CASRRGGGEQFF
size: few
D: TRBD2
V: TRBV12-3/TRBV12-4
J: TRBJ2-1

DNA: TGTGCCACTAGGGGGGTTGGGCAAGAGACCCAGTACTTC
CDR3: CATRGVGQETQYF
size: -
D: -
V: TRBV7-9
J: TRBJ2-5

DNA: TGTGCCACAAACCCGGACAGAGCTAACTATGGCTACACCTTC
CDR3: CATNPDRANYGYTF
size: few
D: -
V: TRBV10-3
J: TRBJ1-2

DNA: TGTGCCAGCAGTCGACTCGACTACGAGCAGTACTTC
CDR3: CASSRLDYEQYF
size: many
D: -
V: TRBV2
J: TRBJ2-7

DNA: TGTGCCAGCAATGACAGGGGACGGGAGACCCAGTACTTC
CDR3: CASNDRGRETQYF
size: few
D: TRBD1
V: TRBV7-2
J: TRBJ2-5